This record looks at one TCR beta chain sequence and its context. Its cognate antigen is unknown. Data came from immunoSEQ multiplex PCR; TCRdb stores just in-frame clones and leaves some out. The table shows approximately 91,000 clones, with about 91% occurring only once. The sample comes from a study of identifying expanded T cells in peripheral blood. Losses at the gene ends were 7 bases for V and 6 bases for J; bases not matched to a gene: 14. Germline CDR1 reads MDHEN; CDR2 reads SYDVKM. This CDR3 contains 16 residues. Notes on the study in general: Over around two and four weeks, about 17 and 20 clones changed, versus more than 1 between replicates.

V and J are TRBV28 and TRBJ1-1; 10 bases match TRBD1. This receptor was taken from a person aged 18 to 70 in good health. The sample was blood. CDR3: CASKTTGGRDGAEAFF. The CDR3 coding sequence is TGTGCCAGCAAAACGACAGGGGGCAGAGACGGGGCTGAAGCTTTCTTT.